Listed below are T cell receptor beta chains from one sample, sequenced in a study of blood T cells in healthy people across ages. MiXCR was run by TCRdb on the 5' RACE reads, yielding one entry per CDR3 protein. Of 2 million or so distinct CDR3 sequences listed, about 49% are singletons. The sample consisted of blood. These receptors were taken from a woman between 40 and 50 years old in good health. Each CDR3 is given without its conserved first and last residue. Fields, in order: V gene, J gene, CDR3 protein.

>TRBV7-3|TRBJ2-1
ASSPGVAGYNEQF
>TRBV9|NA
ASSVPGQENIQY
>TRBV20-1|TRBJ2-3
SARDSLSVADTQY
>TRBV6-2/TRBV6-3|TRBJ1-2
ASSYSSRDRLDYGYT
>TRBV15|TRBJ1-5
ATSRDGGKQPQH
>TRBV11-2|TRBJ2-1
ASSSYRTSLF
>TRBV18|TRBJ2-4
ASSPGLRAKNIQY
>TRBV11-3|TRBJ2-5
ASSLDGGSYGQY
>TRBV28|TRBJ2-5
ASSEGGVKTQY
>TRBV2|TRBJ2-1
ASRVTNNEQF
>TRBV7-9|TRBJ1-2
ASREAGAEPYGYT
>TRBV7-2|TRBJ1-4
ASSLNRGDEKLF
>TRBV5-1|TRBJ2-7
ASSPDSGSGEQY
>TRBV6-2/TRBV6-3|TRBJ2-7
ASSPAGQGSYEQY
>TRBV5-1|NA
ASSLGGTGINIQY
>TRBV4-3|TRBJ2-5
ASSQFPRAETQY
>TRBV9|TRBJ2-5
ASSVRGEQY